These 27 T cell receptor beta chains share one sample of origin, sequenced in a study of T cells in Graves' hyperthyroidism and ophthalmopathy. Using RNA transcripts as the source, TCR beta CDR3 regions were amplified. Carried out on the TCR CDR3, a first-round RT-PCR used the HTBI primer set. Via MiXCR, TCRdb re-called the multiplex PCR reads, giving one row per CDR3 protein. This table holds hundreds of thousands of distinct CDR3 sequences, around 15% found once. The sample comprised blood. The receptors were gathered from a woman aged 40 to 55 with Graves' hyperthyroidism.

This clonotype was seen repeatedly, ten times or more. The chain carries TRBV11-3 and TRBJ2-5; TRBD1 aligns across 11 bases. V lost 6 bases, J lost 2 bases, and 5 bases stayed unmatched. This CDR3 region has 15 residues. In germline, CDR1 is SGHNT, CDR2 YENEEA. The CDR3 bases are TGTGCCAGCAGGGGACGGGACAGGGGGCAAGAGACCCAGTACTTC. Translation gives CASRGRDRGQETQYF.

This clonotype was seen at least ten times. V usage is TRBV6-6 and J usage is TRBJ2-2; the match to TRBD2 covers 8 bases. Germline CDR1 reads MNHNY; CDR2 reads SVGAGI (reference sequence). V shed 2 bases and J 3 bases; nucleotides not matched to a gene: 14. This CDR3 spans 19 amino acids. The CDR3 nucleotides are TGTGCCAGCAGTTACGGTCCTAGCGGGCGCCCGCGGTACACCGGGGAGCTGTTTTTT. It encodes CASSYGPSGRPRYTGELFF.

This clonotype was seen more than once but under ten times. The chain has TRBV19 and TRBJ2-3, with D possibly TRBD2 on 6 matching bases. Germline assignment: CDR1 LNHDA and CDR2 SQIVND (reference sequence). Trimming pared 1 base from V and 3 bases from J, leaving 17 bases between. The CDR3 consists of 17 residues. In nucleotides, the CDR3 is TGTGCCAGTAGTATAGCGACGGGACTTCGAGGAACAGATACGCAGTATTTT. It yields the protein CASSIATGLRGTDTQYF.

The rearrangement joins TRBV10-3 to TRBJ1-5; unclear D gene. V dropped 2 bases and J dropped 2 bases, with 7 bases sitting between them. The CDR3 is 14 residues long. CDR1 and CDR2 from the germline V gene are ENHRY and SYGVKD. The CDR3 DNA reads as TGTGCCATCAGTGAGGTCGATCGCAATCAGCCCCAGCATTTT. Translated: CAISEVDRNQPQHF.

This clonotype has ten or more counts. The chain has TRBV6-1 and TRBJ2-1, with D possibly matching TRBD2 (7 bases). CDR1 MNHNS and CDR2 SASEGT come from the germline V gene. With 6 bases removed from V and 11 bases from J, the gap between germline ends came to 17 bases. The CDR3 spans 13 residues. The DNA for the CDR3 is TGTGCCAGCAGCATTCCGGGGGGCCCGAAGCAGTTCTTC. As protein: CASSIPGGPKQFF.

A remark on this clonotype: Just one base apart from a much larger clone, this may be a read error. This chain links TRBV5-1 with TRBJ2-7; 8 nucleotides agree with TRBD2. The CDR3 length is 15 residues. The germline gives CDR1 SGHRS, CDR2 YFSETQ. The CDR3 region has the DNA TGCGCCGGCAGCTTGGGAGGACTAGCCTCCTACGAGCAGTACTTC. It translates to CAGSLGGLASYEQYF.

The rearrangement joins TRBV5-8 to TRBJ2-7; D uncertain. Germline V gene sequence: CDR1 SGHTS, CDR2 YDEGEE. Trimming shortened V by 4 bases and J by 7 bases, and 15 bases separated the two germline ends. This CDR3 comprises 13 residues. The CDR3 loop reads CASSGDLLREQYF. CDR3 DNA: TGTGCCAGCAGCGGCGACTTGCTCCGGGAGCAGTACTTC.

This clonotype was seen at least ten times. V is TRBV2 and J is TRBJ1-2, with unresolved D. Trimming pared 7 bases from V and 3 bases from J, leaving 12 bases between. The germline CDR1 and CDR2 sequences are SNHLY and FYNNEI. The CDR3 has 13 amino acids. The CDR3 DNA reads TGTGCCAGCAAGGCCCTAAAGGACTATGGCTACACCTTC. Translated: CASKALKDYGYTF.

The chain has TRBV27 and TRBJ2-7, with D tentatively TRBD2 (6 bases). Germline values: CDR1 MNHEY, CDR2 SMNVEV (reference sequence). V lost 1 base to trimming and J lost 6 bases, with 13 bases between them. The CDR3 spans 14 residues. The CDR3 reads CASSLWPGDGEQYF. The CDR3 bases are TGTGCCAGCAGTTTATGGCCGGGAGACGGCGAGCAGTACTTC.

A word on this clonotype: At one end the junction does not follow the germline gene, possibly because of a read error. The rearrangement joins TRBV28 to TRBJ1-1; D gene uncertain. The CDR3 is 10 residues long. Germline CDR1 MDHEN, CDR2 SYDVKM. Here the CDR3 reads CQERNTEAFF. In nucleotides, the CDR3 is TGCCAGGAGCGCAACACTGAAGCTTTCTTT.

Many counts were recorded for this clonotype. The chain joins TRBV28 to TRBJ2-3; no firm D call. Trimming cost V 10 bases and J 3 bases, with 17 bases left between them. The germline gives CDR1 MDHEN, CDR2 SYDVKM. CDR3 length: 14 amino acids. The CDR3 region has the DNA TGTGCCACCTATCGCGGAGAAGGTACAGATACGCAGTATTTT. Amino acid sequence: CATYRGEGTDTQYF.

CDR3 in amino acids: CASSIPQGSNQPQHF. The CDR3 nucleotides are TGTGCCAGTAGTATCCCGCAGGGAAGCAATCAGCCCCAGCATTTT. J is TRBJ1-5 and V is TRBV19; tentatively, D is TRBD1 (5 bases). The V and J ends lost 3 bases and 1 base respectively, with 10 bases between them. Germline assignment: CDR1 LNHDA and CDR2 SQIVND (reference sequence). This CDR3 is 15 amino acids long.

The chain employs TRBV3-1 and TRBJ1-4; weak D call: TRBD1 (6 bases). The CDR3 consists of 18 residues. Germline V lookup: CDR1 LGHDT, CDR2 YNNKEL (reference sequence). Trimming left V 0 bases short and J 3 bases short, with 17 bases between. CDR3 sequence: CASSQDRAGERANEKLFF. CDR3 nucleotide sequence: TGTGCCAGCAGCCAAGATCGGGCAGGGGAGCGGGCTAATGAAAAACTGTTTTTT.

On this clonotype itself: A read error may be the cause here, since a much bigger clone is one base away. The chain carries TRBV20-1 and TRBJ2-7, with D perhaps matching TRBD1 or TRBD2 (5 bases each). The CDR3 loop spans 14 amino acids. CDR1 and CDR2 (germline): DFQATT, SNEGSKA (reference sequence). Trimming stripped 3 bases from V and 2 bases from J, with 14 bases between. CDR3 DNA sequence: TGCAGTGCTAGCCGGGGCCTACTCCCCTACGAGCAGTACTTC. Protein product: CSASRGLLPYEQYF.

The table lists this clonotype with a few counts. The chain recombines TRBV6-1 with TRBJ2-7; D ambiguous. The ends were cut back, 4 bases at V and 0 bases at J, with 13 bases in the middle. Germline lookup yields CDR1 MNHNS and CDR2 SASEGT. CDR3 length: 15 amino acids. In nucleotides, the CDR3 is TGTGCCAGCAGTGCTGTTTCCAGCAGCTCCTACGAGCAGTACTTC. Translated: CASSAVSSSSYEQYF.

This clonotype occurred a few times. V gene TRBV2 combines with J gene TRBJ1-2; D is ambiguous. Trimming stripped 3 bases from V and 4 bases from J, with 15 bases between. CDR3 length equals 15 residues. The germline V gene has CDR1 SNHLY and CDR2 FYNNEI. The CDR3 here is CASSDPLDQTYGYTF. CDR3 sequence (DNA): TGTGCCAGCAGTGACCCGCTCGACCAAACCTATGGCTACACCTTC.

This clonotype was observed at least ten times. The chain has TRBV30 and TRBJ1-6; TRBD1 matches at 9 bases. With 1 base clipped from V and 7 bases from J, the junction kept 5 bases outside the gene matches. Germline V gene sequence: CDR1 GTSNPN, CDR2 SVGIG (reference sequence). The CDR3 contains 15 residues. This CDR3 reads CAWSGGTGGNSPLHF. The CDR3 DNA reads as TGTGCCTGGAGTGGGGGAACAGGGGGCAATTCACCCCTCCACTTT.

In its sample, this clonotype was seen many times. The chain links TRBV10-3 to TRBJ2-7; a possible D gene is TRBD1 (6 bases). V shed 0 bases and J shed 4 bases, with 10 bases lying between them. CDR3 size: 14 residues. The germline V gene encodes CDR1 ENHRY and CDR2 SYGVKD. This CDR3 reads CAISESTQGYEQYF. CDR3 coding DNA: TGTGCCATCAGTGAGTCGACACAGGGTTACGAGCAGTACTTC.

The V and J genes are TRBV9 and TRBJ2-3; D possibly matches TRBD1 or TRBD2 (5 bases each). This CDR3 region has 16 residues. Trimming removed 4 bases from V and 0 bases from J, with 15 bases in between. Germline V gene sequence: CDR1 SGDLS, CDR2 YYNGEE. The CDR3 DNA sequence: TGTGCCAGCAGCACACCCGGGACCACTAGCACAGATACGCAGTATTTT. Its protein product is CASSTPGTTSTDTQYF.

Note on this clonotype: Sequence at one end of the junction differs from germline and may be a read error. The rearrangement links TRBV7-2 to TRBJ2-3, with 7 bases lining up with TRBD2. Germline CDR1 SGHTA, CDR2 FQGNSA. The CDR3 contains 12 residues. CDR3 amino acids: CASSSRGDMQYF. The CDR3 DNA reads as TGTGCCAGCAGCAGCCGGGGGGATATGCAGTATTTT.

This clonotype has at least ten counts. V gene TRBV5-1 combines with J gene TRBJ1-4; D ambiguous. The V end lost 0 bases, the J end lost 0 bases, and 3 bases lay between the germline ends. Per the germline V gene, CDR1 is SGHRS and CDR2 is YFSETQ. The CDR3 is 14 residues long. The CDR3: CASSLDSTNEKLFF. CDR3 nucleotide sequence: TGCGCCAGCAGCTTGGACTCAACTAATGAAAAACTGTTTTTT. The complete variable domain, with remaining parts taken from reference TRBV5-1 and TRBJ1-4, reads KAGVTQTPRYLIKTRGQQVTLSCSPISGHRSVSWYQQTPGQGLQFLFEYFSETQRNKGNFPGRFSGRQFSNSRSEMNVSTLELGDSALYLCASSLDSTNEKLFFGSGTQLSVL.

On this clonotype: Given a much more abundant clone one base away, this may be a read error. Here the CDR3 reads CATNSGGLSYGYSF. The CDR3 bases are TGTGCCACCAATTCAGGGGGTTTATCGTACGGCTACAGCTTC. J is TRBJ1-2 and V is TRBV28; 7 bases are shared with TRBD1. Germline V gives CDR1 MDHEN, CDR2 SYDVKM. The CDR3 is 14 amino acids.

The chain joins TRBV5-1 to TRBJ2-1; 7 positions agree with TRBD2. Germline CDR1 and CDR2: SGHRS and YFSETQ. The CDR3 contains 17 residues. The V gene end was trimmed by 0 bases and the J gene end by 4 bases; junction bases not matched to a gene: 10. The CDR3 reads CASSLDRAGSFYNEQFF. The CDR3 DNA sequence: TGCGCCAGCAGCTTGGATCGAGCGGGATCTTTTTACAATGAGCAGTTCTTC.

This clonotype occurred many times. The genes are TRBV6-1 and TRBJ2-7, with 8 bases identical to TRBD1. Germline values: CDR1 MNHNS, CDR2 SASEGT. Trimming took 6 bases from V and 4 from J; bases not matched to a gene: 8. The CDR3 consists of 14 residues. CDR3 in DNA: TGTGCCAGCAGAAGAGACAGGGGCCCTTACGAGCAGTACTTC. Translating gives CASRRDRGPYEQYF.

This clonotype was seen a few times. J is TRBJ2-2 and V is TRBV9; 7 nucleotides match TRBD1. CDR1 is SGDLS and CDR2 is YYNGEE in the germline V gene. CDR3 length: 14 amino acids. With 4 bases clipped from V and 4 bases from J, the junction kept 4 bases outside the gene matches. Here the CDR3 reads CASSTTGSTGELFF. In DNA form, the CDR3 reads TGTGCCAGCAGCACGACAGGGAGCACCGGGGAGCTGTTTTTT. The full variable domain, completed using reference TRBV9 and TRBJ2-2, is DSGVTQTPKHLITATGQRVTLRCSPRSGDLSVYWYQQSLDQGLQFLIQYYNGEERAKGNILERFSAQQFPDLHSELNLSSLELGDSALYFCASSTTGSTGELFFGEGSRLTVL.

The sample holds many counts of this clonotype. The V call is TRBV7-2, the J call TRBJ2-2, with no clear D. V lost 5 bases, J lost 1 base, and 8 bases lay in between. CDR1 and CDR2 (germline): SGHTA, FQGNSA. This CDR3 comprises 14 residues. In DNA, the CDR3 is TGTGCCAGCAGCCCGCTCAGGAACACCGGGGAGCTGTTTTTT. Its translation: CASSPLRNTGELFF.

On this clonotype: A much larger clone differs from this one at a single base, so this may be a read error. The V call is TRBV27, the J call TRBJ2-1; 11 bases fit TRBD2. CDR1 and CDR2 from the germline V gene are MNHEY and SMNVEV (reference sequence). The CDR3 has 16 residues. CDR3 in DNA: TGTGCCAGCAGTTACCGAGGACTAGCGGGTTACAATGGGCAGTTCTTC. Translated: CASSYRGLAGYNGQFF.